This is a list of T cell receptor beta chains from one sample in a study of blood T cell repertoires in COVID-19. Using immunoSEQ multiplex PCR, the repertoire was profiled, and TCRdb retains in-frame clones only, with some absent. This table has under 120,000 clones, around 91% appearing once. The sequenced sample was peripheral blood. These receptors were taken from a woman over 75 with acute or convalescent COVID-19. Each CDR3 is given with its conserved first and last residue. The order of the fields is clone size, J gene, D gene, V gene, CDR3 DNA, CDR3 protein. D genes are given only for firm matches. Only part of the rows carry a size: once, few, many, or a class if the clone is expanded.

once	TRBJ1-1	NA	TRBV2	TGTGCCAGCAGCCCCTCGGGGGGGGCATATGAAGCTTTCTTT	CASSPSGGAYEAFF
NA	TRBJ2-5	NA	TRBV5-1	TGCGCCAGCAGCTTTGTTCCAAAAGAGACCCAGTACTTC	CASSFVPKETQYF
NA	TRBJ2-5	TRBD2	TRBV7-9	TGTGCCAGCAGCTCCGGGGGACTAGCAGAGACCCAGTACTTC	CASSSGGLAETQYF
NA	TRBJ2-7	NA	TRBV20-1	TGCAGTGCTAGTTACAGCACCTACGAGCAGTACTTC	CSASYSTYEQYF
NA	TRBJ1-2	TRBD1	TRBV6-5	TGTGCCAGCAGTTACGGGACAGGGGGCGGCTATGGCTACACCTTC	CASSYGTGGGYGYTF
few	TRBJ1-1	NA	TRBV9	TGTGCCAGCAGCTCTCTGGGACAAAACACTGAAGCTTTCTTT	CASSSLGQNTEAFF
NA	TRBJ1-2	TRBD1	TRBV5-4	TGTGCCAGCAGCTTACCCGGGACAGGGGGCGTTCGGTATGGCTACACCTTC	CASSLPGTGGVRYGYTF
NA	TRBJ2-7	TRBD1	TRBV6-5	TGTGCCAGCCAACAGGGGGTATTCTTTGAGTACGAGCAGTACTTC	CASQQGVFFEYEQYF
NA	TRBJ1-3	TRBD1	TRBV5-1	TGCGCCAGCAGTAAAGGGGGCTTTGGAAACACCATATATTTT	CASSKGGFGNTIYF
NA	TRBJ1-5	NA	TRBV4-1	TGCGCCAGCAGCCCGAAACGACAGGTTTATCAGCCCCAGCATTTT	CASSPKRQVYQPQHF
once	TRBJ1-2	NA	TRBV27	TGTGCCAGCAGTTTATCGAGTACAGGGAGTTCCTATGGCTACACCTTC	CASSLSSTGSSYGYTF
NA	TRBJ1-5	NA	TRBV3-1/TRBV3-2	TGTGCCAGCAGCCCTCATGGGGGGGGCGATCAGCCCCAGCATTTT	CASSPHGGGDQPQHF
NA	TRBJ2-7	TRBD1	TRBV27	TGTGCCAGCAGTTTAGGGACAGGGGATGGCTACGAGCAGTACTTC	CASSLGTGDGYEQYF
NA	TRBJ2-5	TRBD2	TRBV19	TGTGCCAGTAGTAGGACTAGCGGGGGGTACCAAGAGACCCAGTACTTC	CASSRTSGGYQETQYF
NA	TRBJ2-7	TRBD2	TRBV13	TGTGCCAGCAGCCGGCGGGACGGGGGGACGTACGAGCAGTACTTC	CASSRRDGGTYEQYF
few	TRBJ1-5	NA	TRBV19	TGTGCCAGTAGTGGGGGGGTCACGAGCAATCAGCCCCAGCATTTT	CASSGGVTSNQPQHF
NA	TRBJ2-3	TRBD2	TRBV19	TGTGCCAGTAGTATACTAGCGGGGGGGACAGATACGCAGTATTTT	CASSILAGGTDTQYF
NA	TRBJ2-7	TRBD2	TRBV3-1/TRBV3-2	TGTGCCAGCAGCCTGGCGGGGGGTAGCTACGAGCAGTACTTC	CASSLAGGSYEQYF
NA	TRBJ2-7	NA	TRBV14	TGTGCCAGCAGCCAAGATAGAGGCAGGGTTTCCGAGCAGTACTTC	CASSQDRGRVSEQYF
NA	TRBJ1-5	NA	TRBV18	TGTGCCAGCTCACCTACTGCAGGGGTCGGCCAGCCCCAGCATTTT	CASSPTAGVGQPQHF
NA	TRBJ1-5	NA	TRBV3-1/TRBV3-2	TGTGCCAGCAGCCACCCTTTTCTCGGAAGGCGAGGGAATGGTAGCAATCAGCCCCAGCATTTT	CASSHPFLGRRGNGSNQPQHF
NA	TRBJ1-2	TRBD1	TRBV7-8	TGTGCCAGCAGCTTAGGGACAGGGAGTTTTGGCTATGGCTACACCTTC	CASSLGTGSFGYGYTF
NA	TRBJ2-2	NA	TRBV3-1/TRBV3-2	TGTGCCAGCAGCCAAGATCTGGCACAAAACACCGGGGAGCTGTTTTTT	CASSQDLAQNTGELFF
NA	TRBJ1-2	TRBD1	TRBV28	TGTGCCAGCAGCCGGATCTGGGACAGCAACTATGGCTACACCTTC	CASSRIWDSNYGYTF
NA	TRBJ1-4	NA	TRBV21-1	TGTGCCAGCAGCTTAACACGAACCCCACAGGGAATAAATGAAAAACTGTTTTTT	CASSLTRTPQGINEKLFF
NA	TRBJ2-5	TRBD1	TRBV5-8	TGTGCCAGCAGCTTGGTCGGCGGCGGGACAGGGGATTTTTTAGAGACCCAGTACTTC	CASSLVGGGTGDFLETQYF
NA	TRBJ2-2	TRBD2	TRBV5-1	TGCGCCAGCACCGGGACTAGCGGGGGCTTAAACACCGGGGAGCTGTTTTTT	CASTGTSGGLNTGELFF
NA	TRBJ2-1	TRBD2	TRBV15	TGTGCCACCAGCTCCTTTGCGGGGGGCTTTAATGAGCAGTTCTTC	CATSSFAGGFNEQFF
NA	TRBJ2-1	TRBD2	TRBV11-2	TGTGCCAGCAGCTTCCCCTCAGCGGGGGGCGCCTACAATGAGCAGTTCTTC	CASSFPSAGGAYNEQFF